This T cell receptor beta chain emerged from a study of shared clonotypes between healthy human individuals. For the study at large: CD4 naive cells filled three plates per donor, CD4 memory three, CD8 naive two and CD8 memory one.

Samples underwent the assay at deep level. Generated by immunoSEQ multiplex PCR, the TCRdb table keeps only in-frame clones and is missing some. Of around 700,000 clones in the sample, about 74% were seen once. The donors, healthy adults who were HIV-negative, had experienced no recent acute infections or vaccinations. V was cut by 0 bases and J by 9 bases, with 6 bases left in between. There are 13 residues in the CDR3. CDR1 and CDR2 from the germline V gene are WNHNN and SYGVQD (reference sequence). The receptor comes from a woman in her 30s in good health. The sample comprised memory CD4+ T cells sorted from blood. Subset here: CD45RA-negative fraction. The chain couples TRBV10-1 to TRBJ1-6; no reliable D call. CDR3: CASSESGSSPLHF. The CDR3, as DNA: TGCGCCAGCAGTGAGTCTGGAAGTTCACCCCTCCACTTT.